This entry lists 22 T cell receptor beta chains sequenced from one sample in a study of blood T cell repertoires in COVID-19. Some clones are missing from TCRdb's copy, which holds only in-frame ones; the method was immunoSEQ multiplex PCR. The profile shows around 150,000 clones, more than 75% of them singletons. The sequencing input was peripheral blood. The origin of the receptors is a man between 50 and 59 years old with active COVID-19.

In this sample, this clone turned up a few times. The chain combines TRBV6-5 with TRBJ1-6; 7 bases align to TRBD1. This CDR3 has 14 residues. Per the germline V gene, CDR1 is MNHEY and CDR2 is SVGAGI. V gave up 4 bases and J gave up 8 bases; unmatched junction bases: 5. In DNA, the CDR3 is TGTGCCAGCAGTTGGGGACAGCTTGATTCACCCCTCCACTTT. Residues: CASSWGQLDSPLHF.

The V and J genes are TRBV6-2 or TRBV6-3 and TRBJ2-5; D is perhaps TRBD2 (6 bases). V lost 2 bases, J lost 7 bases, and 23 bases lay in between. There are 17 residues in the CDR3. From germline, CDR1 is MNHEY and CDR2 SVGEGT. CDR3 protein: CASSYLLPLAGGGTQYF. In DNA form, the CDR3 reads TGTGCCAGCAGTTACCTTCTACCGCTGGCCGGGGGTGGGACCCAGTACTTC.

The rearrangement joins TRBV12-3 or TRBV12-4 to TRBJ1-1; tentatively, D is TRBD1 (5 bases). The ends were cut back, 3 bases at V and 7 bases at J, with 9 bases in the middle. This CDR3 spans 12 amino acids. For the CDR3, the DNA is TGTGCCAGCAGTTTGCGGGGACGTGAAGCTTTCTTT. As protein: CASSLRGREAFF.

DNA of the CDR3: TGTGCCAGCAGCTCGGGGGTGGGACAGGGTAATTCACCCCTCCACTTT. Protein sequence: CASSSGVGQGNSPLHF. The rearrangement joins TRBV5-5 to TRBJ1-6, with 9 positions matching TRBD1. CDR1 SGHKS and CDR2 YYEKEE come from the germline V gene (reference sequence). The CDR3 spans 16 residues. V was clipped by 3 bases and J by 6 bases; unmatched bases: 7.

This sequence joins TRBV19 and TRBJ1-1; perhaps TRBD1 as D (5 bases). V shed 9 bases and J shed 5 bases, with 22 bases lying between them. The CDR3 totals 15 residues. CDR1 and CDR2 from the germline V gene are LNHDA and SQIVND (reference sequence). The CDR3 DNA follows: TGTGCCAGCAAATCCGGGGGGGTGAAATGGACTGAAGCTTTCTTT. Translating it yields CASKSGGVKWTEAFF.

The chain recombines TRBV7-8 with TRBJ2-5; no clear D. V gave up 5 bases and J gave up 5 bases, with 12 bases separating them. From germline, CDR1 is SGHVS and CDR2 FQNEAQ. The CDR3 spans 13 residues. DNA for the CDR3: TGTGCCAGCAGCCCGGAGACTTGGGAGACCCAGTACTTC. Protein sequence: CASSPETWETQYF.

Concerning this clone itself: With a much larger clone just one base away, this may be a read error. J is TRBJ2-1 and V is TRBV2, with 13 bases lining up with TRBD2. V lost 5 bases to trimming and J lost 6 bases; unmatched junction nucleotides: 4. This CDR3 has 15 amino acids. The germline V gene has CDR1 SNHLY and CDR2 FYNNEI. The DNA of the CDR3 is TGTGCCAGCAGTCGACTAGCGGGGGGAGGCAATGAGCAGTTCTTC. Translation: CASSRLAGGGNEQFF. Together with reference TRBV2 and TRBJ2-1, the CDR3 gives the full variable domain: EPEVTQTPSHQVTQMGQEVILRCVPISNHLYFYWYRQILGQKVEFLVSFYNNEISEKSEIFDDQFSVERPDGSNFTLKIRSTKLEDSAMYFCASSRLAGGGNEQFFGPGTRLTVL.

CDR3 loop: CASTLGQAGGRPQYF. CDR3 nucleotide sequence: TGTGCCAGCACCCTCGGCCAAGCGGGGGGGCGGCCGCAGTATTTT. V gene TRBV11-2 combines with J gene TRBJ2-3, with TRBD2 matching over 10 bases. The germline gives CDR1 SGHAT, CDR2 FQNNGV. Losses at the gene ends were 7 bases for V and 10 bases for J; bases not matched to a gene: 14. This CDR3 is 15 amino acids long. Filled out from reference TRBV11-2 and TRBJ2-3, the complete variable domain reads EAGVAQSPRYKIIEKRQSVAFWCNPISGHATLYWYQQILGQGPKLLIQFQNNGVVDDSQLPKDRFSAERLKGVDSTLKIQPAKLEDSAVYLCASTLGQAGGRPQYFGPGTRLTVL.

The J gene is TRBJ2-3, the V gene TRBV9, with D tentatively TRBD2 (5 bases). Germline V lookup: CDR1 SGDLS, CDR2 YYNGEE. CDR3 length: 15 residues. Trimming cost V 0 bases and J 2 bases, with 10 bases left between them. CDR3 region: CASSVDGMLTDTQYF. The CDR3 DNA is TGTGCCAGCAGCGTAGACGGGATGCTCACAGATACGCAGTATTTT.

The chain links TRBV7-2 to TRBJ2-3, with TRBD2 matching 9 bases. Germline CDR1 reads SGHTA; CDR2 reads FQGNSA. The V segment lost 0 bases and the J segment 3 bases; nucleotides outside the gene matches: 13. This CDR3 has 19 residues. CDR3 protein: CASSLAAPGGGARTDTQYF. The DNA of the CDR3 is TGTGCCAGCAGCTTAGCAGCGCCTGGCGGGGGGGCGAGGACAGATACGCAGTATTTT.

The V and J genes are TRBV15 and TRBJ1-1; tentative D call: TRBD1 (5 bases). Trimming took 3 bases from V and 4 from J, leaving 18 bases between them. Germline CDR1 is LNHNV and CDR2 is YYDKDF (reference sequence). The CDR3 contains 16 residues. The CDR3 sequence: CATSRKRGLSSTEAFF. In DNA, the CDR3 is TGTGCCACCAGCAGGAAAAGGGGCCTGTCGAGCACTGAAGCTTTCTTT.

The chain couples TRBV6-6 to TRBJ2-7; possibly TRBD1 for D (6 bases). The germline V gene encodes CDR1 MNHNY and CDR2 SVGAGI (reference sequence). This CDR3 comprises 17 residues. V lost 6 bases, J lost 1 base, and 22 bases lay in between. CDR3 nucleotides: TGTGCCAGCAGCCGATCCTCAACCGGGACAAGGTCCTACGAGCAGTACTTC. Its translation is CASSRSSTGTRSYEQYF.

The chain employs TRBV4-2 and TRBJ2-1; 7 bases are shared with TRBD1. The CDR3 length is 15 residues. From germline, CDR1 is LGHNA and CDR2 YNFKEQ. The ends lost 6 bases at V and 6 bases at J; junction bases unmatched: 11. The CDR3 DNA sequence: TGTGCCAGCAGACCCCTTGGACAGGCCCTCAATGAGCAGTTCTTC. Translation gives CASRPLGQALNEQFF.

The chain has TRBV19 and TRBJ1-2; D possibly corresponds to TRBD1 (5 bases). Germline V gene lookup returns CDR1 LNHDA and CDR2 SQIVND (reference sequence). The CDR3 contains 13 residues. V was trimmed by 6 bases and J by 4 bases, leaving 12 bases between them. CDR3 protein: CASRERGSYGYTF. For the CDR3, the DNA is TGTGCCAGTAGGGAAAGGGGATCCTATGGCTACACCTTC.

This chain joins TRBV7-9 and TRBJ1-1, with D unresolved. Trimming pared 5 bases from V and 1 base from J, leaving 17 bases between. Germline V CDR1 and CDR2: SEHNR, FQNEAQ (reference sequence). CDR3 length: 16 residues. For the CDR3, the DNA is TGTGCCAGCAGCCCTACTCCGGGATCCGAGAACACTGAAGCTTTCTTT. This sequence encodes CASSPTPGSENTEAFF.

The V call is TRBV18, the J call TRBJ1-6; D not resolved. The V end was cut by 4 bases, the J end by 5 bases, with 9 bases between. Germline V gene lookup returns CDR1 KGHSH and CDR2 LQKENI. The CDR3 is made up of 14 amino acids. CDR3 bases: TGTGCCAGCTCACGAGGAGTGAATAATTCACCCCTCCACTTT. Translating gives CASSRGVNNSPLHF.

This sequence joins TRBV4-1 and TRBJ1-1; perhaps TRBD1 as D (5 bases). This CDR3 has 17 amino acids. Germline lookup yields CDR1 MGHRA and CDR2 YSYEKL. The V end was cut by 0 bases, the J end by 6 bases, with 20 bases between. CDR3 in DNA: TGCGCCAGCAGCCAAGAACCCTACTTAGGGGCTTCCTCTGAAGCTTTCTTT. Amino acid sequence: CASSQEPYLGASSEAFF.

This clone was seen only a few times. This chain uses TRBV11-2 with TRBJ2-7; possible D gene TRBD2, 5 bases. The CDR3 is 12 amino acids. The V gene's germline CDR1 is SGHAT and CDR2 FQNNGV. The ends were cut back, 1 base at V and 4 bases at J, with 5 bases in the middle. DNA of the CDR3: TGTGCCAGCAGCTTAGGGACTTACGAGCAGTACTTC. Translated: CASSLGTYEQYF.

The rearrangement joins TRBV3-1 (or the pseudogene TRBV3-2) to TRBJ1-1, with 8 bases identical to TRBD1. Germline V gives CDR1 LGHDT, CDR2 YNNKEL (reference sequence). With 3 bases clipped from V and 3 bases from J, the junction kept 3 bases outside the gene matches. The CDR3 is made up of 14 amino acids. DNA of the CDR3: TGTGCCAGCAGCCAGCAGGGGGCGGACACTGAAGCTTTCTTT. Translating it yields CASSQQGADTEAFF.

This chain joins TRBV19 and TRBJ1-6; D gene uncertain. CDR3 length: 14 amino acids. Germline CDR1 is LNHDA and CDR2 is SQIVND (reference sequence). The ends were cut back, 7 bases at V and 14 bases at J, with 21 bases in the middle. For the CDR3, the DNA is TGTGCCAGTATCGAAGCCTTTGGGAGCGGGGCCCTCCACTTT. Protein sequence: CASIEAFGSGALHF.

This clone appeared a single time. The chain carries TRBV7-9 and TRBJ1-2; 9 nucleotides align to TRBD1. V lost 5 bases and J lost 7; bases outside the gene matches: 8. There are 14 residues in the CDR3. Germline lookup yields CDR1 SEHNR and CDR2 FQNEAQ (reference sequence). The CDR3 nucleotides are TGTGCCAGCAGCCCGACAGGGGGGGGAAGTGGCTACACCTTC. Its protein is CASSPTGGGSGYTF.

The chain couples TRBV4-1 to TRBJ1-4; D is uncertain. Between the trimmed V and J ends, which lost 3 bases and 10 bases, there was a span of 9 bases. The CDR3 is 12 residues long. CDR1 is MGHRA and CDR2 is YSYEKL in the germline V gene. The CDR3 loop is CASSHLSGKLFF. Here the CDR3 DNA reads TGCGCCAGCAGCCACCTCTCAGGAAAACTGTTTTTT.